This T cell receptor beta chain was identified during a study of post-analysis software for immune sequencing data. In regard to this clonotype: Its matching antigen is unknown. A single base separates this from a much larger clone, so it may be a read error. The missing conserved phenylalanine or tryptophan at the end of this CDR3 makes a read error likely.

Study-level results: Patients used several TRBV segments, including TRBV5-6, TRBV5-1 and TRBV20-1, more often than controls.

The CDR3 extends over 15 amino acids. Germline V gene sequence: CDR1 SQVTM, CDR2 ANQGSEA. V was clipped by 4 bases and J by 4 bases; unmatched bases: 6. Built from TCR beta cDNA, the libraries had unique molecular identifiers in them. Each CDR3 protein gets one entry after TCRdb re-called the PCR reads with MiXCR. The repertoire has under 200,000 distinct CDR3 sequences, over 25% of them found once; the top ten carry roughly 3.4%. Sequencing was performed on blood. This receptor was obtained from a girl under 18 with multiple sclerosis. The chain employs TRBV29-1 and TRBJ2-7; 14 bases map to TRBD2. DNA for the CDR3: TGCAGCGTTGGCACAGGGACTAGCGGGAGTTACGAGCAGTACATC. Translating gives CSVGTGTSGSYEQYI.